This paragraph reports one TCR beta chain. Its antigen is unknown. These data originate in a study of T cell responses to AZD1222 COVID-19 vaccine. Points from the study as a whole: The repertoires were collected only after the peak T cell response. Spike-wide coverage was observed for vaccine-associated CD4 TCRs, with dominant responses at 160-218 and 743-854. Donors were largely white British and mainly female; clonal diversity was possibly underestimated.

Only in-frame clones appear in the TCRdb table, and some are missing; sequencing was by immunoSEQ multiplex PCR. The sample has roughly 120,000 clones, about 91% seen once. The trim removed 2 bases at V and 5 bases at J, leaving 9 bases unmatched. CDR1 GTSNPN and CDR2 SVGIG come from the germline V gene (reference sequence). The CDR3 is 15 residues long. This specimen was peripheral blood, taken 28 days after the second AZD1222 dose. This TCR was sampled from an adult who received the AZD1222 COVID-19 vaccine. This chain connects TRBV30 to TRBJ1-1; 9 nucleotides align to TRBD1. The CDR3 loop is CAWSSPGQGKTEAFF. CDR3 DNA: TGTGCCTGGAGTTCCCCCGGACAGGGGAAGACTGAAGCTTTCTTT.